The T cell receptor (beta chain) under discussion was sequenced for a study of cytomegalovirus exposure and HLA in healthy donors (dated by TCRdb to about 2017). With respect to the entire study: An earlier analysis of under 600 of the donors reported 250 to 300 Gb of sequence data and more than 90 million unique TCR beta sequences from about 179 million T cells. Roughly 300 gigabases of sequencing data and tens of millions of unique TCR sequences were included in an early release covering several hundred HLA-typed donors. Among the roughly 370 genotyped donors, approximately 82% belonged to the genetic ancestry cluster associated with self-reported Caucasian donors. The aim of the study was to test whether cataloging public T cell receptors could identify signatures of past pathogen exposure. The study profiled the T cell repertoires of 500 to 800 subjects by immunosequencing and related them to cytomegalovirus serostatus. A separate validation cohort of about 110 different subjects was used in addition to the 666-subject first cohort. To predict cytomegalovirus infection status, the study combined high-throughput TCR immunosequencing, statistical association of individual TCRs with disease status, and machine learning. A later analysis re-analyzed previously published TCR beta repertoires from roughly 690 donors and added high-resolution HLA genotyping to study TCR occurrence patterns. Rather than using new phenotypic data, the later analysis identified candidate immune exposures from TCR beta sequences and from how often those sequences occurred across donors. To decide whether each TCR beta V gene segment behaved as functional or pseudogenic, an earlier analysis of some 540 of the donors relied on high-throughput TCR beta sequencing. Donor age, sex, ethnicity and CMV serostatus were compiled alongside the repertoire data. In a later genetic analysis, genome-wide SNP genotypes for about 65% of the roughly 700 donors were used, and that subset was treated as a discovery cohort. Every repertoire in the discovery cohort had been generated on one and the same sequencing platform. Class I and class II HLA loci were covered by the typing at four-digit resolution. Typing coverage differed by locus: A, B, C, DRB1 and DQB1 were typed in about 620-630 donors, DQA1 in 522, DPA1 in 600 to 610, and DPB1 in roughly 470. Because of strong linkage in the cohort, roughly five DR-DQ haplotypes were treated as single units for association and clustering. Across some 400 genotyped donors of the cohort, an average of approximately 200,000 unique TCR beta nucleotide sequences per donor were sequenced, and 15% to 20% of those sequences were non-productive.

About this clone: Its recognized antigen is unknown. Qualities for individual bases were not recorded, and no much larger clone is one base off.

Counted from cysteine to phenylalanine, this CDR3 has 15 amino acids. Only the CDR3 DNA stays, 45 bases, in frame from base 1. Looking up the germline V gene yields CDR1 SNHLY and CDR2 FYNNEI. Trimming removed 11 bases from V and 0 bases from J; the gene matches leave 12 bases unexplained. The method behind the library was the immunoSEQ multiplex PCR assay. For the multiplex PCR, a mixture combining 60 forward primers for TCR Vbeta segments and 13 reverse primers for TCR Jbeta segments was used. Amplification of the CDR3 region of rearranged TCR beta genes was performed with a multiplex PCR assay on genomic DNA. The amplified TCR beta libraries were sequenced on the Illumina HiSeq System as 87-base-pair reads. The original methods were these. In a later analysis, roughly 80 million unique TCR beta chains were counted across the approximately 640 repertoires, and roughly 10 million of these chains were shared by at least two donors. To remove PCR and sequencing errors, raw reads were error-corrected and collapsed into unique sequences using a nearest-neighbor algorithm that merged closely related sequences. V, D and J gene segments were assigned by aligning CDR3 sequences to IMGT reference sequences. For a sequence to be retained, a match of at least six nucleotides was required to both a V gene segment and a J gene segment. Rearrangements were called productive when the CDR3 lacked stop codons and stayed in frame with V and J; all others were non-productive. Following IMGT convention, CDR3 was defined as the stretch from the second conserved V-encoded cysteine up to the conserved J-encoded phenylalanine. In an earlier analysis of around 540 of the donors, sequences lacking an unambiguous match to a single V gene segment were excluded. In an earlier analysis of 500 to 750 of the donors, V segments were called functional above 56.7% productive rearrangements and were called segregating when the between-donor standard deviation exceeded 5%. A statistical classification framework was built for diagnosing cytomegalovirus status from the catalog of TCR beta chain sequences. In a later analysis, V and J genes were assigned by comparing TCR nucleotide sequences against IMGT/GENE-DB human TR gene sequences. The TCRdist pipeline was used in a later analysis to assign CDR3 sequences and most-parsimonious VDJ recombination scenarios. A later analysis defined each TCR beta chain by its CDR3 amino acid sequence plus V-gene family, and excluded reads lacking a unique V-gene family. As a way to deal with suspected cross-contamination and a sequencing artifact, a later analysis dropped over 550 nucleotide sequences that were highly shared and had low generation probability. In a later analysis, a clonal expansion index was calculated for each public chain from normalized within-repertoire ranks of inferred template counts. A later analysis computed generation probabilities with a VDJ recombination model fitted to out-of-frame rearrangements, and checked the results against IGoR. A later analysis scored TCR-TCR, TCR-HLA and TCR-CMV co-occurrence with hypergeometric tests, applying a repertoire-size bias correction to TCR pairs. In a later analysis, false discovery rates were estimated by permuting HLA or CMV assignments 20 times. A later analysis grouped co-occurring TCRs with DBSCAN, adding TCRdist sequence similarity when clustering within HLA-allele-positive subsets. Repertoires with fewer than 30,000 or more than 120,000 public chains were left out of co-occurrence clustering, as were about five repertoires with anomalous nucleotide sharing. Entries here come from immuneACCESS through TCRdb and include only in-frame sequences with V and J called. Some clones fail to appear in such tables; in the studies checked, an unresolved V gene covers under half of the shortfall, and the cause of the remainder is unknown. V and J calls and clone size are given by that table; D and trimming were obtained from the DNA. Here the sample has approximately 100,000 clones; around three quarters occur a single time. About 2.5% of the sample rests with the top ten.

Here is what the overall study found, with its caveats: According to a later analysis, TCR association rates differed among HLA loci, with DRB1 alleles showing the most associated TCRs and HLA-C alleles showing the fewest. Specific HLA alleles were associated with 15,000 to 20,000 TCR beta sequences at a false discovery rate of 0.05 in a later analysis. Because HLA typing was unavailable for some donors at each locus, only the typed subset was used in association tests. Because counts were too low, approximately 15 rarely observed V segments, including chromosome 9 orphons, were excluded from the earlier analysis of around 590 of the donors. V-gene and J-gene trimming of TCR beta chains was associated with a missense DCLRE1C variant in a later genetic analysis, and the association was replicated in an independent cohort. A further reported finding was that TCR beta sequences accurately predicted the HLA-A and HLA-B alleles for most subjects in the first cohort. Assigning TCR associations to individual alleles was difficult when HLA alleles, especially DR and DQ, strongly co-occurred. An earlier analysis of 587 of the donors showed that most TCR beta V segments appeared in productive rearrangements either about 87% or about 30% of the time, which broadly matched IMGT annotations. Across donors, most TCR sequences were observed very rarely, whereas some public TCRs were present in many individuals. In a later analysis, several top co-occurrence clusters were reported to appear linked to parvovirus B19, influenza, CMV and Epstein-Barr virus. The authors suggested that the approach could potentially be extended to other disease states and immunological phenotypes. Presence/absence analyses assumed roughly uniform sequencing depth across donors, an assumption that may not hold. In vitro tests confirmed that a few of the cytomegalovirus-associated TCR beta chains recognize cytomegalovirus antigens. In both the original and validation cohorts, the classifier was reported to diagnose cytomegalovirus status with high specificity and sensitivity. In a later analysis, most CMV-associated TCR beta chains were found to appear HLA-restricted, with HLA associations seemingly driven largely by CMV exposure. A cluster of highly shared sequence variants was judged likely to represent a technical artifact of the sequencing pipeline. In a later analysis, HLA-associated TCR beta chains were found to be more clonally expanded and to have lower generation probabilities than equally common non-associated chains. The 87-base-pair reads could not distinguish some IMGT-functional V segments, including TRBV6-2 and TRBV6-3, so those segments were excluded. For the cohort, immune exposure information was limited to CMV serostatus. The study gave a list of about 160 TCR beta chains associated with cytomegalovirus. Only TCR beta chains were sequenced in this cohort, and the absence of alpha or paired-chain data limited detectable features. Correlated functional status among segregating V segments might be attributable to linkage disequilibrium, but an unknown experimental factor could not be ruled out. In a later genetic analysis, fewer N-insertions in productive TCRs were reported among donors in an Asian-associated ancestry cluster than the roughly 700-donor mean.

The cohort was made up of about 670 healthy bone marrow donors. Cohort members were all nominally healthy when sampled, although unrecorded immune exposures were likely present. The donor was CMV seronegative and was included in the group of 352 seronegative cohort members. Each donor provided a peripheral blood sample, and peripheral blood mononuclear cells were used for TCR beta sequencing. The Qiagen DNeasy Blood Extraction Kit was used to extract genomic DNA from the blood cell samples. The material sequenced was PBMCs. The receptor comes from a female donor in good health and CMV-seronegative. The chain was built from TRBV2 and TRBJ1-1; 7 junctional bases match TRBD1. The nucleotide sequence reads as follows: TGTGCCCTACGAGACGCACAGGGGTTGAACACTGAAGCTTTCTTT. Its translation is CALRDAQGLNTEAFF. Reference TRBV2 and TRBJ1-1 proteins supply the regions before and after the CDR3; the full variable domain is: EPEVTQTPSHQVTQMGQEVILRCVPISNHLYFYWYRQILGQKVEFLVSFYNNEISEKSEIFDDQFSVERPDGSNFTLKIRSTKLEDSAMYFCALRDAQGLNTEAFFGQGTRLTVV.